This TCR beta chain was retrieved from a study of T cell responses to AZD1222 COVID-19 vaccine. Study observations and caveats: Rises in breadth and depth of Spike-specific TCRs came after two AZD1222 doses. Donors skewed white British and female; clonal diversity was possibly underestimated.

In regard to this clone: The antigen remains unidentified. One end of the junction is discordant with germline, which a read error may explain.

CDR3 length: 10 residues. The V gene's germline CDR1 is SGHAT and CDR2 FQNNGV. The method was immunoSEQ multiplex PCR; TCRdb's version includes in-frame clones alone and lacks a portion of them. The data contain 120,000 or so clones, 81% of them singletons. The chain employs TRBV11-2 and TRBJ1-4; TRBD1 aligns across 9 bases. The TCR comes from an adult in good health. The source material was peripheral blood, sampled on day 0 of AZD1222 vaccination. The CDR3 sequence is CASSSQGAPF. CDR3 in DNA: TGTGCCAGCAGCTCACAGGGGGCCCCATTT.